This T cell receptor (beta chain) was sequenced during a study of OX40 agonist ivuxolimab in advanced cancers. Study-wide context: Ivuxolimab, which targeted the costimulatory receptor OX40 (CD134), was an agonistic, fully human IgG2 monoclonal antibody. The purpose of peripheral TCRbeta sequencing was to test whether ivuxolimab changed TCR sequence diversity and led to clonal T-cell expansion. Intravenous ivuxolimab was administered to patients every 2 weeks at six dose levels: 0.01, 0.1, 0.3, 1.5, 3 and 10 mg/kg. Of the roughly 53 patients in dose escalation, about 20 had hepatocellular carcinoma, approximately 15 had melanoma, 9 had renal cell carcinoma and 9 had head and neck cancer. Three dose-escalation patients achieved partial responses, one with hepatocellular carcinoma and two with cutaneous melanoma. The dose-escalation cohort was around 84% male with a mean age of approximately 60 years, ranging from roughly 23 to 79. The monotherapy dose-escalation portion (N ≈ 52 patients) of the phase I ivuxolimab trial is reported in the paper. Prior anti-PD-1, anti-PD-L1 or anti-CTLA-4 therapy was permitted, and approximately 42% of dose-escalation patients had received checkpoint inhibitors.

To sequence the TCRbeta CDR3 region, genomic DNA was isolated from the sorted cells. The immunoSEQ Assay was used for sequencing of TCRbeta CDR3 regions. TCRdb provides this immuneACCESS table in a form limited to in-frame rearrangements. Some clones are lacking; in checked studies, under half of them reflect an unresolved V gene, and why the rest are absent is not known. This sample comprises roughly 69,000 clones, approximately 87% of them detected only once. The ten largest account for around 4% of the sample. Reading the germline V gene (reference sequence) gives CDR1 SEHNR and CDR2 FQNEAQ. The CDR3 runs 13 residues from the cysteine to the phenylalanine. The entry retains the CDR3 DNA only, 39 bases that are in frame from base 1. Trimming removed 5 bases from V and 5 bases from J; the gene matches leave 6 bases unexplained. Note on this clone: It has no known antigen specificity. No much larger clone exists at a distance of one base, and base qualities are not known.

Patients with a history of autoimmune disease or receiving systemic immunosuppression were excluded from the trial. Peripheral blood for TCR sequencing was collected from all dose cohorts at baseline, on cycle 4 day 1, and on cycle 7 day 1. Samples were obtained from an open-label, multicenter, first-in-human phase I dose-escalation trial of ivuxolimab. Adults with locally advanced or metastatic melanoma, renal cell, hepatocellular, or head and neck squamous cell carcinoma were enrolled in the trial. Before TCR sequencing, CD4+ T cells and CD8+ T cells were sorted from peripheral blood as separate populations. The paper as a whole reports these results and caveats: After ivuxolimab, CD8+ T cells had more expanded clones than CD4+ T cells on average. Low levels of normalized T-cell clonal expansion were also seen in some patients who did not respond. In partial responders in the 0.1-3.0 mg/kg groups, normalized peripheral clonal expansion was found to be among the lowest, especially among CD8+ T cells. Clonal expansion of both CD4+ and CD8+ blood T cells was observed from baseline to week 6 at doses 0.1 to 3.0 mg/kg. The antigen specificity of the peripheral T cells that underwent clonal expansion was not determined.

The TCR was taken from an adult with an advanced solid tumor such as melanoma, head and neck, liver or kidney cancer. The starting material was CD4+ or CD8+ T cells sorted from blood, obtained in a trial of the OX40 agonist ivuxolimab. This chain is built from TRBV7-9 and TRBJ2-7; 7 nucleotides in the junction match TRBD1. The DNA is TGTGCCAGCAGCCCCGGACAGGTCCACGAGCAGTACTTC. It codes for CASSPGQVHEQYF.